The sample holds a few counts of the clone carrying this T cell receptor (beta chain). The data were obtained in a study of sequential checkpoint blockade in melanoma. The sample's treatment: randomized to nivolumab then ipilimumab (arm A) or the reverse (arm B). Generated by immunoSEQ multiplex PCR, the TCRdb table keeps only in-frame clones and is missing some. The repertoire holds some 14,000 clones, with around 77% as singletons. The V end was cut by 6 bases, the J end by 11 bases, with 16 bases between. The CDR3 is 12 amino acids. CDR1 is PRHDT and CDR2 is FYEKMQ in the germline V gene (reference sequence).

This receptor was obtained from a human donor with melanoma. The specimen comprised CD8+ T cells sorted from blood (inferred from file names), sampled from a patient given nivolumab and ipilimumab in sequence. The chain has TRBV13 and TRBJ1-1, with D possibly matching TRBD1 (6 bases). The CDR3 sequence: CASSAPGQRAFF. CDR3 in DNA: TGTGCCAGCAGTGCCCCGGGACAACGGGCTTTCTTT.